This entry is about one TCR beta chain. Antigen: not known. Looked up from germline, CDR1 is SGHRS and CDR2 is YFSETQ. This CDR3 has 16 residues. Trimming took off 0 bases at V and 3 bases at J, with 13 bases between the two ends. The data stem from a study of OX40 agonist ivuxolimab in advanced cancers. Study-wide results and limits: Among the lowest levels of clonal expansion were found in partial responders at 0.1-3.0 mg/kg.

The table came from immunoSEQ multiplex PCR; TCRdb's copy has only in-frame clones and leaves some out. The repertoire includes about 82,000 clones, roughly 80% of them detected once, and approximately 0.79% sits in the top ten. Patients who had autoimmune disease history or got systemic immunosuppression were left out. The V and J genes are TRBV5-1 and TRBJ1-3; D is unresolved. Sequencing was performed on CD4+ or CD8+ T cells sorted from blood, taken in a trial of the OX40 agonist ivuxolimab. This TCR came from an adult with an advanced solid tumor such as melanoma, head and neck, liver or kidney cancer. This chain's CDR3 is CASSLARGYGGNTIYF. Written as DNA, the CDR3 is TGCGCCAGCAGCTTGGCCAGAGGTTACGGTGGAAACACCATATATTTT.